The sequence of this T cell receptor (beta chain) was determined in a study of blood T cell repertoires in COVID-19. Study-wide context: Acute-phase and convalescent COVID-19 samples originated in the United States, Italy and Spain.

As processed by the authors: How many nucleated cells were present was estimated from reference gene primer amplification. The method was immunoSEQ multiplex PCR; TCRdb's version includes in-frame clones alone and lacks a portion of them. V and J calls and clone size are given by that table; D and trimming were obtained from the DNA. Of about 64,000 clones in the sample, more than 70% were seen once. The V gene's germline CDR1 is SGHKS and CDR2 YYEKEE (reference sequence). V was cut by 2 bases and J by 8 bases, with 13 bases left in between. CDR3 size: 13 residues. The sequenced material came from peripheral blood. The receptor comes from a man in his sixties or seventies with acute or convalescent COVID-19. V gene TRBV5-5 combines with J gene TRBJ1-2; no reliable D call. The CDR3 bases are TGTGCCAGCAGCTTAATCCTCGGTTTCGGCTACACCTTC. It is translated as CASSLILGFGYTF.